These 27 T cell receptor beta chains share one sample of origin, sequenced in a study of T cell responses to AZD1222 COVID-19 vaccine (dated by TCRdb to the early 2020s). The library was made by the immunoSEQ multiplex PCR assay. TCRdb took this table from immuneACCESS and kept in-frame rearrangements with V and J called. Such tables lack part of the clones; where checked against another copy, unresolved V genes explain under half of the gap, and the rest is unexplained. The table for this sample lists about 130,000 clones; 88% of them were counted only once. The ten largest clones add up to approximately 7% of the sample. The time point label of this sample denotes: baseline before first vaccination. This sample comprised peripheral blood, obtained on day 0 of AZD1222 vaccination. The receptor set was obtained from an adult in good health.

This chain links TRBV11-2 with TRBJ2-3, with D perhaps given as TRBD1 or TRBD2 (6 bases each). Trimming pared 1 base from V and 4 bases from J, leaving 9 bases between. Looked up from germline, CDR1 is SGHAT and CDR2 is FQNNGV. The CDR3 sequence is 14 residues long. Written as DNA, the CDR3 is TGTGCCAGCAGCTTAGGGGGGGCCGCAGATACGCAGTATTTT. Amino acids: CASSLGGAADTQYF.

The chain has TRBV6-5 and TRBJ2-7; possible D gene TRBD1, 5 bases. V was cut by 6 bases and J by 3 bases, with 12 bases left in between. Germline lookup yields CDR1 MNHEY and CDR2 SVGAGI. There are 13 residues in the CDR3. The CDR3 loop is CASRKTANYEQYF. Here the CDR3 DNA reads TGTGCCAGCAGAAAGACAGCAAACTACGAGCAGTACTTC.

This chain uses TRBV10-3 with TRBJ1-1; D remains ambiguous. V was shortened by 4 bases and J by 0 bases, with 3 bases between the two germline ends. From germline, CDR1 is ENHRY and CDR2 SYGVKD. This CDR3 comprises 12 residues. CDR3 in DNA: TGTGCCATCAGTGCCCTGAACACTGAAGCTTTCTTT. The encoded protein is CAISALNTEAFF.

The V gene is TRBV21-1, the J gene TRBJ1-1; TRBD1, the table's D call, was not compared with the DNA. TRBV21-1 is reported as a pseudogene. CDR3 length: 15 residues. The CDR3 region is CASSKVGRQNTEAFF. The DNA of the CDR3 is TGTGCCAGCAGCAAAGTGGGCAGGCAGAACACTGAAGCTTTCTTT.

The chain is built from TRBV11-3 and TRBJ2-2, with a tentative D call TRBD2 (5 bases). Trimming removed 1 base from V and 0 bases from J, with 12 bases in between. The CDR3 loop spans 17 amino acids. Germline CDR1 is SGHNT and CDR2 is YENEEA. The CDR3 is CASSLGVGLTNTGELFF. CDR3 coding DNA: TGTGCCAGCAGCTTAGGAGTCGGACTGACGAACACCGGGGAGCTGTTTTTT.

The gene calls are TRBV12-5 and TRBJ1-1; TRBD1 is a possible D gene (6 bases). V dropped 7 bases and J dropped 2 bases, with 11 bases sitting between them. Germline lookup yields CDR1 LGHNT and CDR2 FRNRAP. This CDR3 region has 13 residues. The CDR3 nucleotides read TGTGCTAGTGCGGTAGGGGGAAACACTGAAGCTTTCTTT. It yields the protein CASAVGGNTEAFF.

The V call is TRBV3-1 (or the pseudogene TRBV3-2), the J call TRBJ1-6, with D unclear. Trimming shortened V by 0 bases and J by 10 bases, and 10 bases separated the two germline ends. The CDR3 runs to 14 residues. Germline assignment: CDR1 LGHDT and CDR2 YNNKEL (reference sequence). CDR3 sequence: CASSQERGYSPLHF. As DNA, the CDR3 is TGTGCCAGCAGCCAAGAACGGGGATACTCACCCCTCCACTTT.

The chain has TRBV4-1 and TRBJ2-2; no firm D call. V was trimmed by 1 base and J by 6 bases, leaving 15 bases between them. The CDR3 runs to 16 residues. Germline assignment: CDR1 MGHRA and CDR2 YSYEKL. CDR3 sequence: CASSQGVLGSAGELFF. As DNA, the CDR3 is TGCGCCAGCAGCCAAGGGGTCTTGGGATCGGCCGGGGAGCTGTTTTTT.

This clone showed up just a few times. V gene TRBV19 combines with J gene TRBJ1-5; 11 positions match TRBD1. V lost 7 bases, J lost 4 bases, and 6 bases stayed unmatched. The CDR3 spans 15 residues. Germline lookup yields CDR1 LNHDA and CDR2 SQIVND (reference sequence). The CDR3 sequence is CASNPGTGGNQPQHF. Here the CDR3 DNA reads TGTGCCAGTAATCCCGGGACAGGGGGGAATCAGCCCCAGCATTTT.

V usage is TRBV6-5 and J usage is TRBJ1-2; D gene uncertain. CDR1 is MNHEY, CDR2 SVGAGI, per germline. Trimming took 6 bases from V and 6 from J, leaving 11 bases between them. The CDR3 has 12 amino acids. The CDR3 DNA reads TGTGCCAGCAGGAGGGATCCAGATGGCTACACCTTC. Its protein is CASRRDPDGYTF.

V is TRBV18 and J is TRBJ1-6; tentatively, D is TRBD1 (5 bases). Germline CDR1 KGHSH, CDR2 LQKENI. V was trimmed by 5 bases and J by 10 bases, leaving 9 bases between them. The CDR3 runs 12 residues. This chain's CDR3 is CASSGGDSPLHF. CDR3 nucleotide sequence: TGTGCCAGCTCAGGAGGGGACTCACCCCTCCACTTT.

V gene TRBV6-2 or TRBV6-3 combines with J gene TRBJ1-1; 7 bases match TRBD1. V shed 4 bases, J shed 1 base, and the junction held 6 bases outside the gene matches. The CDR3 totals 15 residues. CDR1 is MNHEY and CDR2 is SVGEGT in the germline V gene. CDR3 in amino acids: CASSSRRQGNTEAFF. CDR3 in DNA: TGTGCCAGCAGTTCCCGTAGACAGGGGAACACTGAAGCTTTCTTT.

The chain is built from TRBV12-3 or TRBV12-4 and TRBJ2-1, with TRBD1 matching 8 bases. Losses at the gene ends were 5 bases for V and 9 bases for J; bases not matched to a gene: 3. The CDR3 runs to 12 residues. This CDR3 reads CASSDRGREQFF. The CDR3 DNA follows: TGTGCCAGCAGTGACAGGGGACGTGAGCAGTTCTTC.

This clone occurred a few times. The J gene is TRBJ1-2, the V gene TRBV19; TRBD1 agrees at 10 bases. V was clipped by 7 bases and J by 2 bases; unmatched bases: 4. Germline CDR1 reads LNHDA; CDR2 reads SQIVND (reference sequence). CDR3 length equals 14 residues. CDR3 loop: CASTSGQGNYGYTF. CDR3 DNA: TGTGCCAGTACCTCGGGACAGGGGAACTATGGCTACACCTTC.

The V and J genes are TRBV3-1 (or the pseudogene TRBV3-2) and TRBJ2-2; TRBD2 agrees at 8 bases. CDR1 is LGHDT and CDR2 is YNNKEL in the germline V gene (reference sequence). This CDR3 comprises 18 residues. J was trimmed by 3 bases and V by 2 bases; bases with no gene match: 11. The CDR3 bases are TGTGCCAGCAGCCAATGGACTAGCCTAGGGAGTGACACCGGGGAGCTGTTTTTT. Protein: CASSQWTSLGSDTGELFF.

The rearrangement joins TRBV2 to TRBJ2-7; tentative D call: TRBD2 (5 bases). Trimming took 4 bases from V and 5 from J, leaving 12 bases between them. This CDR3 region has 13 residues. Per the germline V gene, CDR1 is SNHLY and CDR2 is FYNNEI. CDR3 in amino acids: CASSGGRSDEQYF. For the CDR3, the DNA is TGTGCCAGCAGTGGAGGGCGGTCCGACGAGCAGTACTTC.

This chain links TRBV19 with TRBJ2-7; D gene uncertain. Trimming shortened V by 7 bases and J by 1 base, and 8 bases separated the two germline ends. Germline CDR1 reads LNHDA; CDR2 reads SQIVND (reference sequence). The CDR3 is 12 amino acids. The DNA for the CDR3 is TGTGCCAGTAAGGGCAGGTCCTACGAGCAGTACTTC. Its protein is CASKGRSYEQYF.

This clone is a singleton in its sample. The chain links TRBV5-5 to TRBJ2-7; tentatively, D is TRBD1 or TRBD2 (5 bases each). Per the germline V gene, CDR1 is SGHKS and CDR2 is YYEKEE (reference sequence). The CDR3 totals 14 residues. Trimming pared 4 bases from V and 0 bases from J, leaving 11 bases between. As DNA, the CDR3 is TGTGCCAGCAGCCCCCGGGGCGGCTCCTACGAGCAGTACTTC. Amino acid sequence: CASSPRGGSYEQYF.

The genes are TRBV5-1 and TRBJ2-7; 7 nucleotides match TRBD2. Germline CDR1 is SGHRS and CDR2 is YFSETQ. Unmatched junction bases numbered 11, after V lost 0 bases and J lost 2 bases. CDR3 length: 17 residues. CDR3 loop: CASSLGLAAVLPYEQYF. CDR3 DNA sequence: TGCGCCAGCAGCTTGGGGCTAGCGGCAGTTCTCCCCTACGAGCAGTACTTC.

This clone was counted a few times. The chain employs TRBV30 and TRBJ2-7, with 9 bases that match TRBD2. The CDR3 is 13 residues long. Trimming removed 5 bases from V and 7 bases from J; junction bases left unmatched: 9. CDR1 GTSNPN and CDR2 SVGIG come from the germline V gene (reference sequence). CDR3 sequence reads: CAWGLARHREQYF. DNA for the CDR3: TGTGCCTGGGGACTAGCGAGACATAGGGAGCAGTACTTC.

J is TRBJ1-2 and V is TRBV6-5; the D gene is possibly TRBD1 (5 bases). CDR1 and CDR2 (germline): MNHEY, SVGAGI. The CDR3 is made up of 15 amino acids. V shed 0 bases and J shed 8 bases, with 16 bases lying between them. The CDR3 DNA is TGTGCCAGCAGTTACTCCCCCGGGGGTCCCGGGGGCTACACCTTC. It translates to CASSYSPGGPGGYTF.

The rearrangement uses TRBV24-1 and TRBJ2-3, with D hard to call. Trimming removed 3 bases at V and 3 bases at J, with 6 bases between. The CDR3 runs to 13 residues. In germline, CDR1 is KGHDR, CDR2 SFDVKD. CDR3 nucleotides: TGTGCCACCAGTGATCACACAACAGATACGCAGTATTTT. This translates into CATSDHTTDTQYF.

V gene TRBV25-1 combines with J gene TRBJ2-5, with TRBD2 matching 11 bases. This CDR3 has 15 amino acids. J gave up 5 bases and V 1 base, and 3 bases lay outside the gene matches. CDR1 and CDR2 (germline): MGHDK, SYGVNS. The CDR3 DNA is TGTGCCAGCAGTGAATTAGCGGGAGGGACCGAGACCCAGTACTTC. Translated: CASSELAGGTETQYF.

This clone was seen a few times. This chain joins TRBV5-1 and TRBJ2-1, with D perhaps matching TRBD2 (5 bases). Deletions cut 0 bases from V and 6 bases from J, with 16 bases between. Germline CDR1 and CDR2: SGHRS and YFSETQ. This CDR3 comprises 16 residues. Written as DNA, the CDR3 is TGCGCCAGCAGCTTGGAAGAGGGCGCGGGTGGCAATGAGCAGTTCTTC. It is translated as CASSLEEGAGGNEQFF.

This chain links TRBV29-1 with TRBJ2-6; D is perhaps TRBD1 or TRBD2 (5 bases each). This CDR3 is built from 14 residues. Trimming removed 8 bases at V and 2 bases at J, with 13 bases between. Germline V gives CDR1 SQVTM, CDR2 ANQGSEA. The CDR3 nucleotides are TGCAGCACCATGGGGGAGACTGGGGCCAACGTCCTGACTTTC. Protein: CSTMGETGANVLTF.

The V call is TRBV5-1, the J call TRBJ1-2, with 8 bases lining up with TRBD1. Germline values: CDR1 SGHRS, CDR2 YFSETQ. The trim removed 4 bases at V and 8 bases at J, leaving 13 bases unmatched. There are 15 residues in the CDR3. The CDR3 nucleotides read TGCGCCAGCAGCCCGTTCACGGACAGGGAGCGCGGCTACACCTTC. Encoded protein: CASSPFTDRERGYTF.

The genes are TRBV2 and TRBJ2-7, with D possibly being TRBD2 (6 bases). Germline V gene data show CDR1 as SNHLY and CDR2 as FYNNEI. This CDR3 spans 17 amino acids. The V end lost 5 bases, the J end lost 6 bases, and 26 bases lay between the germline ends. CDR3: CASSPRTAGLASSEQYF. The CDR3 nucleotides read TGTGCCAGCAGTCCCAGGACGGCTGGCCTAGCGTCGTCCGAGCAGTACTTC.